These T cell receptor beta chains were read from a single sample in a study of cytomegalovirus exposure and HLA in healthy donors. Measured with immunoSEQ multiplex PCR; TCRdb has only the in-frame clones, and not every one. The data contain about 170,000 clones, approximately 78% of them seen just once; the ten biggest clones take up about 2.1%. Sequenced sample: PBMCs. These receptors were taken from a woman under 30 in good health and CMV-seronegative. CDR3s include the opening cysteine and the closing phenylalanine or tryptophan. Each record gives: J gene, V gene, clone size, CDR3 protein. The size of a clone is reported for some rows only, either as once, few or many, or as a class for expanded clones.

J gene: TRBJ2-7
V gene: TRBV10-1
clone size: NA
CDR3 protein: CASSESGTGTYEQYF

J gene: TRBJ2-5
V gene: TRBV18
clone size: NA
CDR3 protein: CASSPPTFSDKGETQYF

J gene: TRBJ1-5
V gene: TRBV6-5
clone size: NA
CDR3 protein: CASSPSTGQQPQHF

J gene: TRBJ1-2
V gene: TRBV6-1
clone size: NA
CDR3 protein: CASIPSRVPNYGYTF

J gene: TRBJ2-7
V gene: TRBV4-2
clone size: NA
CDR3 protein: CASSGGAGAFSYEQYF

J gene: TRBJ2-7
V gene: TRBV5-1
clone size: NA
CDR3 protein: CASKPGTSGDEQYF

J gene: TRBJ2-7
V gene: TRBV5-1
clone size: NA
CDR3 protein: CASSPLGTSAYEQYF

J gene: TRBJ2-1
V gene: TRBV27
clone size: NA
CDR3 protein: CASSLSSGDSYNEQFF

J gene: TRBJ2-3
V gene: TRBV5-6
clone size: NA
CDR3 protein: CASSLGATDTQYF

J gene: TRBJ1-2
V gene: TRBV6-1
clone size: once
CDR3 protein: CASSDFEGGYGYTF

J gene: TRBJ1-2
V gene: TRBV28
clone size: NA
CDR3 protein: CASSSIGGPGQGSYGYTF

J gene: TRBJ2-1
V gene: TRBV15
clone size: NA
CDR3 protein: CATSRDPRTSGGEQFF

J gene: TRBJ2-5
V gene: TRBV5-4
clone size: NA
CDR3 protein: CASSLGNRTKETQYF

J gene: TRBJ1-3
V gene: TRBV6-1
clone size: once
CDR3 protein: CASRGQGNGNTIYF

J gene: TRBJ2-5
V gene: TRBV18
clone size: NA
CDR3 protein: CASSPGAGDPQYF

J gene: TRBJ2-7
V gene: TRBV11-2
clone size: NA
CDR3 protein: CASAPGQGSYEQYF

J gene: TRBJ2-3
V gene: TRBV28
clone size: NA
CDR3 protein: CASSLWGQGPDTQYF

J gene: NA
V gene: TRBV10-2
clone size: NA
CDR3 protein: CASASGRALYEQYF

J gene: TRBJ2-5
V gene: TRBV28
clone size: NA
CDR3 protein: CASTPSDQETQYF

J gene: TRBJ1-4
V gene: TRBV18
clone size: NA
CDR3 protein: CASSRGQGEKLFF

J gene: TRBJ2-1
V gene: TRBV4-1
clone size: NA
CDR3 protein: CASSRTTTTRWYEQFF

J gene: TRBJ1-1
V gene: TRBV2
clone size: few
CDR3 protein: CASSVSGRTEAFF

J gene: TRBJ1-1
V gene: TRBV9
clone size: once
CDR3 protein: CASSVRGNTEAFF

J gene: TRBJ2-2
V gene: TRBV19
clone size: NA
CDR3 protein: CASSIYSGGDGELFF

J gene: TRBJ1-5
V gene: TRBV21-1
clone size: few
CDR3 protein: CASSPPVGGDQPQHF

J gene: TRBJ2-7
V gene: TRBV4-1
clone size: NA
CDR3 protein: CASSQDDNRAFRSYEQYF

J gene: TRBJ1-1
V gene: TRBV5-6
clone size: once
CDR3 protein: CASSTRTGSLNTEAFF

J gene: TRBJ1-1
V gene: TRBV6-5
clone size: once
CDR3 protein: CASRQGPEAFF

J gene: TRBJ2-3
V gene: TRBV11-3
clone size: NA
CDR3 protein: CASSLGQSTDTQYF

J gene: TRBJ1-1
V gene: TRBV7-9
clone size: NA
CDR3 protein: CASSPDDGRSPEAFF

J gene: TRBJ1-4
V gene: TRBV7-6
clone size: NA
CDR3 protein: CASSPPGQDNEKLFF

J gene: TRBJ2-2
V gene: TRBV4-1
clone size: NA
CDR3 protein: CASSQDHGELFF

J gene: TRBJ2-3
V gene: TRBV2
clone size: NA
CDR3 protein: CASSEDISTTDTQYF

J gene: TRBJ1-1
V gene: TRBV28
clone size: NA
CDR3 protein: CASRSNTEAFF

J gene: TRBJ2-2
V gene: TRBV5-8
clone size: NA
CDR3 protein: CASSFSIAGANTGELFF

J gene: TRBJ2-3
V gene: TRBV4-2
clone size: few
CDR3 protein: CASSHDREGRGGTDTQYF

J gene: TRBJ2-7
V gene: TRBV6-5
clone size: NA
CDR3 protein: CASRQGQSYEQYF

J gene: TRBJ2-2
V gene: TRBV5-1
clone size: NA
CDR3 protein: CASSPSTTGYTGELFF

J gene: TRBJ2-1
V gene: TRBV28
clone size: NA
CDR3 protein: CASSPSGRSSYNEQFF

J gene: TRBJ1-6
V gene: TRBV4-2
clone size: once
CDR3 protein: CASSQEEGNWNSPLHF

J gene: TRBJ1-1
V gene: TRBV6-1
clone size: NA
CDR3 protein: CASSEFPRYTEAFF

J gene: TRBJ1-5
V gene: TRBV5-6
clone size: NA
CDR3 protein: CASSFAGNHQPQHF

J gene: TRBJ1-1
V gene: TRBV28
clone size: NA
CDR3 protein: CASNQRGNTEAFF

J gene: TRBJ1-3
V gene: TRBV4-2
clone size: few
CDR3 protein: CASSQGENRGGNTIYF

J gene: TRBJ1-4
V gene: TRBV15
clone size: NA
CDR3 protein: CATSRLPGQYTTNEKLFF

J gene: TRBJ1-4
V gene: TRBV6-1
clone size: once
CDR3 protein: CAISGDFNEKLFF

J gene: TRBJ2-7
V gene: TRBV27
clone size: NA
CDR3 protein: CASSKDLAPSSYEQYF

J gene: TRBJ2-3
V gene: TRBV7-3
clone size: NA
CDR3 protein: CASSLQGAGTDTQYF

J gene: TRBJ2-7
V gene: TRBV19
clone size: NA
CDR3 protein: CASSPRRETSRFFDEQYF

J gene: TRBJ1-1
V gene: TRBV5-6
clone size: once
CDR3 protein: CASSLNGGYTEAFF

J gene: TRBJ2-4
V gene: TRBV9
clone size: NA
CDR3 protein: CASSPRTGENIQYF

J gene: TRBJ2-4
V gene: TRBV5-4
clone size: NA
CDR3 protein: CASSGTRENIQYF

J gene: TRBJ1-2
V gene: TRBV6-1
clone size: once
CDR3 protein: CASSEGSGQGYGYTF

J gene: TRBJ1-2
V gene: TRBV14
clone size: NA
CDR3 protein: CASSHGGSGYTF

J gene: TRBJ2-6
V gene: TRBV5-6
clone size: NA
CDR3 protein: CASSIRREGRWANVLTF

J gene: TRBJ2-1
V gene: TRBV19
clone size: NA
CDR3 protein: CASSSGRTGGNEQFF

J gene: TRBJ1-2
V gene: TRBV5-1
clone size: NA
CDR3 protein: CASSYLIYTRDSEYGYTF

J gene: TRBJ2-2
V gene: TRBV6-6
clone size: NA
CDR3 protein: CASSAQGYGELFF

J gene: TRBJ2-5
V gene: TRBV29-1
clone size: NA
CDR3 protein: CSVRAGRPETQYF

J gene: NA
V gene: TRBV2
clone size: NA
CDR3 protein: CASSGPPGTVSSYEQYF